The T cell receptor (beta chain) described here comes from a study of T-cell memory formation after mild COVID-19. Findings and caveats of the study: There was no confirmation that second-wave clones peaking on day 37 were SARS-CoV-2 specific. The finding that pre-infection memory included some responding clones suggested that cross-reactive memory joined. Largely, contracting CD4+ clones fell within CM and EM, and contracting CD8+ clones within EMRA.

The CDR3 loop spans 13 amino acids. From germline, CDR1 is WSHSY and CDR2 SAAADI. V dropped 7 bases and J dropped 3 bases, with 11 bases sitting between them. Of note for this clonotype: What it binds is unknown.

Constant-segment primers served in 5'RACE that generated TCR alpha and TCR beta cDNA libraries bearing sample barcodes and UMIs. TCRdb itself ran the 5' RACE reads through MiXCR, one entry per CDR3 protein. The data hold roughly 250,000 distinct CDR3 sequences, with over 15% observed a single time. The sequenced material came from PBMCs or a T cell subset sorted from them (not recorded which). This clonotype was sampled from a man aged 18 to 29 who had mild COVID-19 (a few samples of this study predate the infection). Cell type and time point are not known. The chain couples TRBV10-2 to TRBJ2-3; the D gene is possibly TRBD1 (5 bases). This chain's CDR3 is CASTRQPTDTQYF. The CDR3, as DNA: TGCGCCAGCACTCGACAGCCAACAGATACGCAGTATTTT.